The next 19 T cell receptor beta chains were all read from a single sample in a study of blood T cell repertoires in COVID-19. Generated by immunoSEQ multiplex PCR, the TCRdb table keeps only in-frame clones and is missing some. Among 110,000 to 150,000 clones listed, 70% to 90% were seen once. The sequenced sample was peripheral blood. The source is a man aged 50 or older with acute or convalescent COVID-19.

V is TRBV13 and J is TRBJ1-1; 8 bases map to TRBD1. The V gene end was trimmed by 6 bases and the J gene end by 1 base; junction bases not matched to a gene: 10. The CDR3 consists of 16 residues. Germline CDR1 reads PRHDT; CDR2 reads FYEKMQ (reference sequence). DNA of the CDR3: TGTGCCAGCAGACGTACCGGACAGGGAGGGAACACTGAAGCTTTCTTT. Protein: CASRRTGQGGNTEAFF.

V and J are TRBV6-5 and TRBJ2-1, with a possible D match to TRBD2 (6 bases). Germline lookup yields CDR1 MNHEY and CDR2 SVGAGI. The CDR3 length is 15 residues. V gave up 4 bases and J gave up 6 bases, with 16 bases separating them. The CDR3 DNA follows: TGTGCCAGCAGTTCCCTCCAGACTAGGCGCAATGAGCAGTTCTTC. Protein: CASSSLQTRRNEQFF.

The genes are TRBV27 and TRBJ2-1; unclear D gene. The V and J ends lost 4 bases and 7 bases respectively, with 5 bases between them. Germline-derived CDR1 and CDR2 are MNHEY and SMNVEV (reference sequence). This CDR3 is built from 11 residues. CDR3 sequence reads: CASSSKNEQFF. In DNA, the CDR3 is TGTGCCAGCAGTTCCAAAAATGAGCAGTTCTTC.

CDR3 sequence: CASGLGTGTAEAFF. CDR3 DNA: TGTGCTAGTGGTTTGGGGACAGGGACGGCTGAAGCTTTCTTT. The J gene is TRBJ1-1, the V gene TRBV12-5; TRBD1 matches at 8 bases. CDR3 length: 14 residues. After removal of 1 base from V and 6 bases from J, the junction contained 4 bases not matched to a gene. In germline, CDR1 is LGHNT, CDR2 FRNRAP.

The V gene is TRBV10-2, the J gene TRBJ1-4; TRBD1 matches 9 bases. Germline CDR1 WSHSY, CDR2 SAAADI. The CDR3 has 14 amino acids. After removal of 5 bases from V and 12 bases from J, the junction contained 10 bases not matched to a gene. The DNA of the CDR3 is TGCGCCAGCAGTCCGGGACAGGGTTTCGCGGAACTGTTTTTT. Translating it yields CASSPGQGFAELFF.

This chain connects TRBV27 to TRBJ1-1; a possible D gene is TRBD1 (6 bases). The V gene lost 5 bases and the J gene lost 0 bases, with 10 bases spanning the gap. There are 14 residues in the CDR3. Germline assignment: CDR1 MNHEY and CDR2 SMNVEV (reference sequence). CDR3 amino acids: CASSLGQMNTEAFF. CDR3 DNA sequence: TGTGCCAGCAGTCTAGGACAGATGAACACTGAAGCTTTCTTT.

V gene TRBV2 combines with J gene TRBJ2-2; 10 bases align to TRBD1. Per the germline V gene, CDR1 is SNHLY and CDR2 is FYNNEI. V lost 7 bases, J lost 2 bases, and 10 bases stayed unmatched. CDR3 length: 17 amino acids. CDR3 coding DNA: TGTGCCAGCAACGGAATGGGACAGGGGAAAAACACCGGGGAGCTGTTTTTT. It yields the protein CASNGMGQGKNTGELFF.

The chain employs TRBV9 and TRBJ1-4, with TRBD1 as a possible D gene (5 bases). The CDR3 has 14 amino acids. CDR1 and CDR2 (germline): SGDLS, YYNGEE. Between the trimmed V and J ends, which lost 1 base and 8 bases, there was a span of 12 bases. DNA of the CDR3: TGTGCCAGCAGCGTATCAGGGTTTGAAGAAAAACTGTTTTTT. Translating it yields CASSVSGFEEKLFF. The variable domain in full, with the rest retrieved from reference TRBV9 and TRBJ1-4, is DSGVTQTPKHLITATGQRVTLRCSPRSGDLSVYWYQQSLDQGLQFLIQYYNGEERAKGNILERFSAQQFPDLHSELNLSSLELGDSALYFCASSVSGFEEKLFFGSGTQLSVL.

This chain connects TRBV28 to TRBJ2-7; TRBD2 matches 13 bases. This CDR3 comprises 14 residues. V shed 8 bases and J 4 bases; nucleotides not matched to a gene: 5. From germline, CDR1 is MDHEN and CDR2 SYDVKM. CDR3 sequence: CASGWTSGRYEQYF. In DNA, the CDR3 is TGTGCCAGCGGTTGGACTAGCGGGAGATACGAGCAGTACTTC. The full variable domain, completed using reference TRBV28 and TRBJ2-7, is DVKVTQSSRYLVKRTGEKVFLECVQDMDHENMFWYRQDPGLGLRLIYFSYDVKMKEKGDIPEGYSVSREKKERFSLILESASTNQTSMYLCASGWTSGRYEQYFGPGTRLTVT.

The gene calls are TRBV5-1 and TRBJ2-3; D unresolved. This CDR3 is built from 14 residues. Trimming shortened V by 4 bases and J by 2 bases, and 11 bases separated the two germline ends. Germline CDR1 is SGHRS and CDR2 is YFSETQ. The CDR3 bases are TGCGCCAGCAGCCCCCTCGCGGCCACAGATACGCAGTATTTT. Its translation is CASSPLAATDTQYF.

The chain is built from TRBV7-9 and TRBJ2-3; 8 nucleotides line up with TRBD1. This CDR3 has 14 amino acids. Looked up from germline, CDR1 is SEHNR and CDR2 is FQNEAQ (reference sequence). V lost 5 bases to trimming and J lost 4 bases; unmatched junction nucleotides: 5. DNA for the CDR3: TGTGCCAGCAGCAGACAGGGGCCGGCAGATACGCAGTATTTT. Its protein product is CASSRQGPADTQYF.

The CDR3 bases are TGTGCCAGCAGCCGTCAGAATCAGCCCCAGCATTTT. It translates to CASSRQNQPQHF. The chain links TRBV7-2 to TRBJ1-5; D is unresolved. This CDR3 comprises 12 residues. Germline V gene data show CDR1 as SGHTA and CDR2 as FQGNSA. V shed 5 bases and J shed 4 bases, with 6 bases lying between them.

The V gene is TRBV19, the J gene TRBJ1-4; D is uncertain. The CDR3 spans 18 residues. Germline-derived CDR1 and CDR2 are LNHDA and SQIVND (reference sequence). V lost 2 bases to trimming and J lost 0 bases, with 16 bases between them. CDR3 DNA sequence: TGTGCCAGTAGTATATCCCTCAGGAGGACTGCAACTAATGAAAAACTGTTTTTT. It yields the protein CASSISLRRTATNEKLFF.

The rearrangement links TRBV5-1 to TRBJ2-1, with a tentative D call TRBD2 (5 bases). CDR3 length: 15 amino acids. The V and J ends lost 2 bases and 3 bases respectively, with 12 bases between them. Germline V gene lookup returns CDR1 SGHRS and CDR2 YFSETQ. The CDR3 loop reads CASSFEGSFYNEQFF. In DNA, the CDR3 is TGCGCCAGCAGCTTCGAGGGTTCATTCTACAATGAGCAGTTCTTC.

V gene TRBV7-9 combines with J gene TRBJ1-4; 9 positions match TRBD1. J lost 8 bases, V lost 5 bases, and 9 bases had no gene match. In germline, CDR1 is SEHNR, CDR2 FQNEAQ (reference sequence). The CDR3 runs to 15 residues. This CDR3 reads CASSPGDRAREKLFF. The CDR3 coding sequence is TGTGCCAGCAGCCCTGGGGACAGGGCGCGCGAAAAACTGTTTTTT.

The rearrangement joins TRBV11-2 to TRBJ2-3, with 8 bases fitting TRBD2. Germline-derived CDR1 and CDR2 are SGHAT and FQNNGV. The trim removed 1 base at V and 15 bases at J, leaving 6 bases unmatched. The CDR3 sequence is 12 residues long. CDR3 protein: CASSLAGTRIYF. CDR3 coding DNA: TGTGCCAGCAGCTTAGCCGGGACTAGAATCTATTTT.

The chain uses TRBV4-1 and TRBJ2-3; D unresolved. The CDR3 extends over 14 amino acids. Trimming took off 1 base at V and 6 bases at J, with 11 bases between the two ends. CDR1 MGHRA and CDR2 YSYEKL come from the germline V gene. CDR3 DNA sequence: TGCGCCAGCAGCCAAGTAGGCCTGGAGGATACGCAGTATTTT. Translated: CASSQVGLEDTQYF.

The chain recombines TRBV29-1 with TRBJ1-1; 8 bases fit TRBD1. This CDR3 has 12 amino acids. The germline V gene has CDR1 SQVTM and CDR2 ANQGSEA. The V and J ends lost 8 bases and 1 base, in that order; junction bases with no gene match: 3. CDR3 in DNA: TGCAGCTGCAGGGGGCCGAACACTGAAGCTTTCTTT. It encodes CSCRGPNTEAFF.

This clone was found once. V is TRBV11-2 and J is TRBJ2-7; D remains ambiguous. Germline V gene sequence: CDR1 SGHAT, CDR2 FQNNGV. The CDR3 contains 14 residues. Trimming took 5 bases from V and 4 from J, leaving 15 bases between them. The CDR3 coding sequence is TGTGCCAGCAGCCCCAAGGAGTTCCCGTACGAGCAGTACTTC. This gives the protein CASSPKEFPYEQYF.